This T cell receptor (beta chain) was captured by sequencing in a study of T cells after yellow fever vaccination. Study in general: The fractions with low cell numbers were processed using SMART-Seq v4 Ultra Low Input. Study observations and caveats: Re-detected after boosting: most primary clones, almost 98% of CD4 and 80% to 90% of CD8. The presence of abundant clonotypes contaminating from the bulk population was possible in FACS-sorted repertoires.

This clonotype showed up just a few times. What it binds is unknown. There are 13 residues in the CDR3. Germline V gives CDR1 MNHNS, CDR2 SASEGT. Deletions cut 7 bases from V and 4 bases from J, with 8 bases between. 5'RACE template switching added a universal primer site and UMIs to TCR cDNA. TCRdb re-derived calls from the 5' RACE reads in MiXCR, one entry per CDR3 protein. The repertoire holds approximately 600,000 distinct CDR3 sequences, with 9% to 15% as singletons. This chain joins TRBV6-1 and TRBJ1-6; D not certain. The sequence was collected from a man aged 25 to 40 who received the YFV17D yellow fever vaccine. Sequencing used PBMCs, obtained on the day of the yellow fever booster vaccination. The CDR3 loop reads CASKRDYNSPLHF. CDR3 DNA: TGTGCCAGCAAGAGGGATTATAATTCACCCCTCCACTTT.